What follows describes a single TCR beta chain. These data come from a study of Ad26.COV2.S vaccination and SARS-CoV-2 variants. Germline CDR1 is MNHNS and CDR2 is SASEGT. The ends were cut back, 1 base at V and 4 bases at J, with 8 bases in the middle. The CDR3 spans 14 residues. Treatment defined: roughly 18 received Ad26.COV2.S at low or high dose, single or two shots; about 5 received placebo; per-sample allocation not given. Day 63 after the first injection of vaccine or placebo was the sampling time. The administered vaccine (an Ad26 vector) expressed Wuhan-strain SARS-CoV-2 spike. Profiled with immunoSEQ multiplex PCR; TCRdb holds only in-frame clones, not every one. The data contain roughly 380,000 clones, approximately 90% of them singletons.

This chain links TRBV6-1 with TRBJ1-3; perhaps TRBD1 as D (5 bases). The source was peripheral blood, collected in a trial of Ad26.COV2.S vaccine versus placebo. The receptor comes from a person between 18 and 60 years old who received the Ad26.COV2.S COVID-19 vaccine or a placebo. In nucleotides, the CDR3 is TGTGCCAGCAGTGAAGTTGGGGGGGGAAACACCATATATTTT. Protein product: CASSEVGGGNTIYF.